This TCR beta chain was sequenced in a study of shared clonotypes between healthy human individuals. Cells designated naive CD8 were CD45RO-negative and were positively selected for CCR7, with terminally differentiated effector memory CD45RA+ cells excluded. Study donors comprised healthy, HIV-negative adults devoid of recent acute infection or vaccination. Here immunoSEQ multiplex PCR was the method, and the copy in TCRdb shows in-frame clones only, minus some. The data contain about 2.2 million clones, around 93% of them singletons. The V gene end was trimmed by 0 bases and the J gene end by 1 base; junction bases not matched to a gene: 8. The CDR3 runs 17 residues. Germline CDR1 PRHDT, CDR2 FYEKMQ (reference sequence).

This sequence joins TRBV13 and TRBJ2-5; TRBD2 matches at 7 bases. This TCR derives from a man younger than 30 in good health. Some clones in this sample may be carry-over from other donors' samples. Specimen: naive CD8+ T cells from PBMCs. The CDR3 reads CASSLGNAGVVQETQYF. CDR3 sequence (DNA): TGTGCCAGCAGCTTAGGGAACGCGGGAGTGGTCCAAGAGACCCAGTACTTC.